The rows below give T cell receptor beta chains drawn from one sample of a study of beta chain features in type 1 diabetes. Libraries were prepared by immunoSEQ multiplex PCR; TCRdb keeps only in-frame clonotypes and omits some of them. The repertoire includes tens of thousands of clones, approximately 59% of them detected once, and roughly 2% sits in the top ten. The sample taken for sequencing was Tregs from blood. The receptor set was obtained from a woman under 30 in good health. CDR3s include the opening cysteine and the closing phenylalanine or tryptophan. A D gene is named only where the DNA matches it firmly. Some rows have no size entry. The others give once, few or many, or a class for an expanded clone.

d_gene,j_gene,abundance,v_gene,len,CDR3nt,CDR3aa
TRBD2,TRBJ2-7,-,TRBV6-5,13,TGTGCCAGCAAGCGGGACCAGACCTACGAGCAGTACTTC,CASKRDQTYEQYF
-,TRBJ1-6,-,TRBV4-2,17,TGTGCCAGCAGCCAAGATTGGTCAGGGGCCTATAATTCCCCCCTCCACTTT,CASSQDWSGAYNSPLHF
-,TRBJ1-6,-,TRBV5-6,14,TGTGCCAGCAGCTTCCCACAGGCGAATTCACCCCTCCACTTT,CASSFPQANSPLHF
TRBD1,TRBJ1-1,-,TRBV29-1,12,TGCAGCGGGGGACAGGGTTACACTGAAGCTTTCTTT,CSGGQGYTEAFF
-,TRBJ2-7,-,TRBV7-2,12,TGTGCCAGCAGCCCCAGCTCCTACGAGCAGTACTTC,CASSPSSYEQYF
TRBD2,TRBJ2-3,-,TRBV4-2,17,TGTGCCAGCAGCCAACACAGGACTAGCGTCGACACAGATACGCAGTATTTT,CASSQHRTSVDTDTQYF
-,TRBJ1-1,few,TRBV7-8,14,TGTGCCAGCAGCTTTGCGGGGGGCCCCACTGAAGCTTTCTTT,CASSFAGGPTEAFF
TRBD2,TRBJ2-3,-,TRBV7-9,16,TGTGCCAGCAGCTTAGGGACTAGCGGGTTCACAGATACGCAGTATTTT,CASSLGTSGFTDTQYF
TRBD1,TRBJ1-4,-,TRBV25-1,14,TGTGCCAGCAGTGGGACAGGGTTGGGAGAAAAACTGTTTTTT,CASSGTGLGEKLFF
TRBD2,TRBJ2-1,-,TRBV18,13,TGTGCCAGCTCCCGTGGGGGGGACAATGAGCAGTTCTTC,CASSRGGDNEQFF
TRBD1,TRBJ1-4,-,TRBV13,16,TGTGCCAGCAGCACCCGGAGGACAGGGAGGAATGAAAAACTGTTTTTT,CASSTRRTGRNEKLFF
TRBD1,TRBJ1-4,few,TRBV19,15,TGTGCCAGCAGAACCAACAGGGGCCAAGGGGAAAAACTGTTTTTT,CASRTNRGQGEKLFF
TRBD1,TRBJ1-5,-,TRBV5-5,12,TGTGCCAGCAGCCAGGGGGCTCAGCCCCAGCATTTT,CASSQGAQPQHF
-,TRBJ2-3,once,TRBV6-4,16,TGTGCCAGCCCCCGCCCGAGGACACCAGCCACAGATACGCAGTATTTT,CASPRPRTPATDTQYF
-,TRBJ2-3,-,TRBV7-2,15,TGTGCCAGCAGCTTAGGAGGTGACCTGGCAGATACGCAGTATTTT,CASSLGGDLADTQYF
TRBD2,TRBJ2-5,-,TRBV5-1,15,TGCGCCAGCACCCTGGGGCTAGCGGGAGAAGAGACCCAGTACTTC,CASTLGLAGEETQYF
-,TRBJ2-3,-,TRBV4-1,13,TGCGCCAGCAGCCAAGATGGAGGGACGACGCAGTATTTT,CASSQDGGTTQYF
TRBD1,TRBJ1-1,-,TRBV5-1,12,TGCGCCAGCAGCGGTGGACAGGCTAAAGCTTTCTTT,CASSGGQAKAFF